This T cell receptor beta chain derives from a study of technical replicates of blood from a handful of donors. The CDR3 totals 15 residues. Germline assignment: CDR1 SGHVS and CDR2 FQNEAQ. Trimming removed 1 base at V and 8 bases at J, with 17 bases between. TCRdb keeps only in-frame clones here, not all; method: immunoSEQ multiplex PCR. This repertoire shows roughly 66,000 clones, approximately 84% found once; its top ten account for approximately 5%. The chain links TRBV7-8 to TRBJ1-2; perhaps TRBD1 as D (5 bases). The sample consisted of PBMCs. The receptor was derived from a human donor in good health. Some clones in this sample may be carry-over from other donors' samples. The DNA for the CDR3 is TGTGCCAGCAGCTTAGGTGTTTGGCAGGGTGGCGGCTACACCTTC. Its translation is CASSLGVWQGGGYTF. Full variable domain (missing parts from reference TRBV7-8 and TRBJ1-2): GAGVSQSPRYKVAKRGQDVALRCDPISGHVSLFWYQQALGQGPEFLTYFQNEAQLDKSGLPSDRFFAERPEGSVSTLKIQRTQQEDSAVYLCASSLGVWQGGGYTFGSGTRLTVV.